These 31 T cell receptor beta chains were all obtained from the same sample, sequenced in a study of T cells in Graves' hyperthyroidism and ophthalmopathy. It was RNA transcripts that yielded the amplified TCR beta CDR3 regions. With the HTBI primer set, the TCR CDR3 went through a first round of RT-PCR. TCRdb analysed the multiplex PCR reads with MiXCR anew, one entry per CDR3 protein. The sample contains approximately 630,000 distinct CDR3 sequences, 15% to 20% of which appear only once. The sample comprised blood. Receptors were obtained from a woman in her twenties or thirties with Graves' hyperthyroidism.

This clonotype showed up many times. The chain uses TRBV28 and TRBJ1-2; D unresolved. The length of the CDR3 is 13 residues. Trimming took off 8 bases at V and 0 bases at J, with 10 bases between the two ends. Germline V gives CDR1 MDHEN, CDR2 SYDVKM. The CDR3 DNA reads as TGTGCCAGCCGGAGGGTAGCTAACTATGGCTACACCTTC. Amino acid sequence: CASRRVANYGYTF.

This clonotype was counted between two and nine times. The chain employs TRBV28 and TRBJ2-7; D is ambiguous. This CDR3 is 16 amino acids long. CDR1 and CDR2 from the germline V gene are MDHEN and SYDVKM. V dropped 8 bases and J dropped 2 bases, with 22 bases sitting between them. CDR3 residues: CASWPLLKGIAYEQYF. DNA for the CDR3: TGTGCCAGCTGGCCCCTGTTGAAGGGTATCGCCTACGAGCAGTACTTC.

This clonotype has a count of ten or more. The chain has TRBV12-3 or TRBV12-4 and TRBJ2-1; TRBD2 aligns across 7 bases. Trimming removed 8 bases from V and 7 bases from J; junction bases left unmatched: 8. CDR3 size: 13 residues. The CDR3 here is CASSRGEGNEQFF. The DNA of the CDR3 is TGTGCCAGCTCGAGAGGGGAGGGGAATGAGCAGTTCTTC.

The CDR3 reads CASSEALAGGRSPQYF. DNA for the CDR3: TGTGCCAGCAGTGAAGCGCTGGCGGGAGGGCGATCTCCGCAGTATTTT. The chain joins TRBV2 to TRBJ2-3; 9 positions agree with TRBD2. The junction had 11 bases not matched to a gene; V was cut back by 0 bases and J by 10 bases. This CDR3 is built from 16 residues. CDR1 is SNHLY and CDR2 is FYNNEI in the germline V gene. Full variable domain (missing parts from reference TRBV2 and TRBJ2-3): EPEVTQTPSHQVTQMGQEVILRCVPISNHLYFYWYRQILGQKVEFLVSFYNNEISEKSEIFDDQFSVERPDGSNFTLKIRSTKLEDSAMYFCASSEALAGGRSPQYFGPGTRLTVL.

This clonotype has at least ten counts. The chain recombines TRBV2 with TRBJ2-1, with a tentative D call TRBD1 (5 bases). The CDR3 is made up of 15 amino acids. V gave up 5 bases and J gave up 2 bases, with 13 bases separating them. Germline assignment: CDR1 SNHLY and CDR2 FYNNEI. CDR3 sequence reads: CASSQDTPAYNEQFF. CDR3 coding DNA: TGTGCCAGCAGTCAGGACACCCCGGCCTACAATGAGCAGTTCTTC.

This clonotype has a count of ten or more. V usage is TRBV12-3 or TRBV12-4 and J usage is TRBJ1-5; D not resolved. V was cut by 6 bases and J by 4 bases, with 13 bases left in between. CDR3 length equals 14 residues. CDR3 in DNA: TGTGCCAGCAGCCTGACCGGCGGGAATCAGCCCCAGCATTTT. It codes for CASSLTGGNQPQHF.

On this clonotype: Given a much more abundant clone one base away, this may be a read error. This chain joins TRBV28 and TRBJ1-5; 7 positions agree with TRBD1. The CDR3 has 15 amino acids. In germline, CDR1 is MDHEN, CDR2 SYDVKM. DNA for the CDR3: TGTGCCAGCAGGGACCTTGGACAGGTAGGACAGCCCCCGCATTTT. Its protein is CASRDLGQVGQPPHF.

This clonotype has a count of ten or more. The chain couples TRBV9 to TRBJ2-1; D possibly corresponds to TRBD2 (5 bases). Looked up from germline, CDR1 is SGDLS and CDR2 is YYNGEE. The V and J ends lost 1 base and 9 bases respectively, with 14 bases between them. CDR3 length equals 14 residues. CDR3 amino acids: CASSVSPGEGEQFF. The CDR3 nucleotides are TGTGCCAGCAGCGTATCACCGGGTGAGGGTGAGCAGTTCTTC.

The chain's CDR3 is CASSYPGLAYQETQYF. In nucleotides, the CDR3 is TGTGCCAGCAGTTACCCAGGACTAGCATATCAAGAGACCCAGTACTTC. The V call is TRBV6-5, the J call TRBJ2-5; TRBD2 matches at 8 bases. Germline V gene lookup returns CDR1 MNHEY and CDR2 SVGAGI. The length of the CDR3 is 16 residues. The V segment lost 2 bases and the J segment 2 bases; nucleotides outside the gene matches: 7.

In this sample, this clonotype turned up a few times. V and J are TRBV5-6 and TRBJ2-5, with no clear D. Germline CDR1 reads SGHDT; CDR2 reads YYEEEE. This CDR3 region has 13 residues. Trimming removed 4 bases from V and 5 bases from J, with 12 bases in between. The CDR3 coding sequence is TGTGCCAGCAGCCTACCTACTTGGGAGACCCAGTACTTC. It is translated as CASSLPTWETQYF.

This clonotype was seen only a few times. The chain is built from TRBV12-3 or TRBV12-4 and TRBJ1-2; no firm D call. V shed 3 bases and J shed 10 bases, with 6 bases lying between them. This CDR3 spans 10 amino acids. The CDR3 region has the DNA TGTGCCAGCAGTTTCAGATTCTACACCTTC. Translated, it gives CASSFRFYTF.

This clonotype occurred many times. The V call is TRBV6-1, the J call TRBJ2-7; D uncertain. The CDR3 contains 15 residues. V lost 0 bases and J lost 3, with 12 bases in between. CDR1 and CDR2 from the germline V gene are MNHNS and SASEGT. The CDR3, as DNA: TGTGCCAGCAGTGAAGCAGAAGGGCGGTACTACGAGCAGTACTTC. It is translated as CASSEAEGRYYEQYF.

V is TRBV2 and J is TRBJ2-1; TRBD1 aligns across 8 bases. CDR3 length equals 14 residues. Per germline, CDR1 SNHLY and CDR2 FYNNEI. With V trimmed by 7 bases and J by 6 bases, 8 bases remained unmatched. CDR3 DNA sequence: TGTGCCAGCACCGACAGGGGATTAAGCAATGAGCAGTTCTTC. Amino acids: CASTDRGLSNEQFF.

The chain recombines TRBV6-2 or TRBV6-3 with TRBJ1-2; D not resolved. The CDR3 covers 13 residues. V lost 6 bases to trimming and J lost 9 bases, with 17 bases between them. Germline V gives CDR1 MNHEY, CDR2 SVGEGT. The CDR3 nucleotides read TGTGCCAGCAGCCGGGAGTGGGGTGCGAGCTACACCTTC. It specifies CASSREWGASYTF.

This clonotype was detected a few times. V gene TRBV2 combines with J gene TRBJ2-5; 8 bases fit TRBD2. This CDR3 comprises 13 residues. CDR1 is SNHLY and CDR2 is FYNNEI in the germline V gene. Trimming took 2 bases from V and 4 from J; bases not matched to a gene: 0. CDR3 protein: CASSELAGETQYF. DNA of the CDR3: TGTGCCAGCAGTGAACTAGCGGGAGAGACCCAGTACTTC.

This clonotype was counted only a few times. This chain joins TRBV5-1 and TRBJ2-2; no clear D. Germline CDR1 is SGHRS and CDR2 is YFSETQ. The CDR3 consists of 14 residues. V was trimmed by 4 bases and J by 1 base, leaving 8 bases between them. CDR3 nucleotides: TGCGCCAGCAGCCAAGACCTGAACACCGGGGAGCTGTTTTTT. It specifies CASSQDLNTGELFF. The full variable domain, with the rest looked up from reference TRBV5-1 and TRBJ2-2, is KAGVTQTPRYLIKTRGQQVTLSCSPISGHRSVSWYQQTPGQGLQFLFEYFSETQRNKGNFPGRFSGRQFSNSRSEMNVSTLELGDSALYLCASSQDLNTGELFFGEGSRLTVL.

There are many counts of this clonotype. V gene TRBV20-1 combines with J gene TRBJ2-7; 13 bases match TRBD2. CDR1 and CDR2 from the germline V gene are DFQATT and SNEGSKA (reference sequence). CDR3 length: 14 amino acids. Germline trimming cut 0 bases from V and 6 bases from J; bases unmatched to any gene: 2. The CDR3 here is CSARDGLAGVEQYF. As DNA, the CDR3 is TGCAGTGCTAGAGACGGACTAGCGGGAGTCGAGCAGTACTTC.

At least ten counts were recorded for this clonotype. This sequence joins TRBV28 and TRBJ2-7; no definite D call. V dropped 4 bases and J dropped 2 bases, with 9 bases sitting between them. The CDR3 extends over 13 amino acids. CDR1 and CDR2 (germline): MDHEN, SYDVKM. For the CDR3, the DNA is TGTGCCAGCAGTTCCCGAGTTGCCTACGAGCAGTACTTC. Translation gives CASSSRVAYEQYF.

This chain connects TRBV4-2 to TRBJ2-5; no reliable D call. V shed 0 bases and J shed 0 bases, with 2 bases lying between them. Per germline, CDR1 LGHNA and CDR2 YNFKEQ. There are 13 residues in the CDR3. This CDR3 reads CASSQENQETQYF. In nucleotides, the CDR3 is TGTGCCAGCAGCCAAGAAAACCAAGAGACCCAGTACTTC.

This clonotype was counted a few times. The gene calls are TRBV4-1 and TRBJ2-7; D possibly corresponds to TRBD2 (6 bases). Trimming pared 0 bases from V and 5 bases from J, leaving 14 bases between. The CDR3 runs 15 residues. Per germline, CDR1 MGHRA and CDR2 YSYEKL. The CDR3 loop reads CASSQEGGNLHEQYF. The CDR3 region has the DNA TGCGCCAGCAGCCAAGAAGGCGGGAATTTACACGAGCAGTACTTC.

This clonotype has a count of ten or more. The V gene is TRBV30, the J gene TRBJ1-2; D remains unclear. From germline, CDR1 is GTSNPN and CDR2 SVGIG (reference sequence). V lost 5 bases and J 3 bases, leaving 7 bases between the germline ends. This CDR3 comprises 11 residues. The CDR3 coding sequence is TGTGCCTGGGGGTTGGACTATGGCTACACCTTC. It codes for CAWGLDYGYTF.

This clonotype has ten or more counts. The CDR3 region has the DNA TGTGCCAGCAGCTTAGTGCTGGAGGGAGGAGATACGCAGTATTTT. This codes for CASSLVLEGGDTQYF. The chain carries TRBV7-9 and TRBJ2-3; the D gene is possibly TRBD2 (6 bases). The length of the CDR3 is 15 residues. The germline CDR1 and CDR2 sequences are SEHNR and FQNEAQ (reference sequence). V was clipped by 1 base and J by 5 bases, with 13 bases between them.

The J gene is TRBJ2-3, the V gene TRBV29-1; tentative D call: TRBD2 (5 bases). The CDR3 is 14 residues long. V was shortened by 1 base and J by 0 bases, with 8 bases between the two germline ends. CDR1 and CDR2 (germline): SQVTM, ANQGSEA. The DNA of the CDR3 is TGCAGCGTTGAAGGAAGACTAAGCACAGATACGCAGTATTTT. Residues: CSVEGRLSTDTQYF.

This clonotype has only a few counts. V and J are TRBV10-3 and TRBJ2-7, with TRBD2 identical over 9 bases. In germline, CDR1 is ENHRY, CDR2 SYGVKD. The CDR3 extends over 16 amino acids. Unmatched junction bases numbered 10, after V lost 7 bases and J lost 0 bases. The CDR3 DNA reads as TGTGCCATCACCGACATTAGCGGGAGCCTCTCCTACGAGCAGTACTTC. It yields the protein CAITDISGSLSYEQYF.

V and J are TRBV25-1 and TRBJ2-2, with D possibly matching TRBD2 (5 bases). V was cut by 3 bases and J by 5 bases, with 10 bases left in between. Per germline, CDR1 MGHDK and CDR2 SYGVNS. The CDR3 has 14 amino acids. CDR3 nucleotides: TGTGCCAGCAGTGAGGTGGGAGCGACCGGGGAGCTGTTTTTT. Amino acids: CASSEVGATGELFF.

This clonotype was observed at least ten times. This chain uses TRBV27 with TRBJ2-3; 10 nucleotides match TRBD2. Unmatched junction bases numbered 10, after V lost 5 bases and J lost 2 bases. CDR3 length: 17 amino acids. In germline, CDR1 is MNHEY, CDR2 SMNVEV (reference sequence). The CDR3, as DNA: TGTGCCAGCAGTAGTTGGCTAGCGGGAGTTTACACAGATACGCAGTATTTT. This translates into CASSSWLAGVYTDTQYF.

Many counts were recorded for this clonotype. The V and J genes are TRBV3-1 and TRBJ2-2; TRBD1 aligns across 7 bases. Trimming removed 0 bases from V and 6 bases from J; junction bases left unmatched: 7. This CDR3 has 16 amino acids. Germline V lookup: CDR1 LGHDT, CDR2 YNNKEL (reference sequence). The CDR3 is CASSQDDGQAPGELFF. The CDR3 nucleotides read TGTGCCAGCAGCCAAGATGACGGACAGGCCCCCGGGGAGCTGTTTTTT.

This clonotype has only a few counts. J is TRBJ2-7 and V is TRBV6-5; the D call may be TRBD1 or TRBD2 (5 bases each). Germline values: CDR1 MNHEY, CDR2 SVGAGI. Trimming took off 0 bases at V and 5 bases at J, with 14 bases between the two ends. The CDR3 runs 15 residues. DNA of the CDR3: TGTGCCAGCAGTTACTCACCGGGACCTTCCGACGAGCAGTACTTC. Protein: CASSYSPGPSDEQYF.

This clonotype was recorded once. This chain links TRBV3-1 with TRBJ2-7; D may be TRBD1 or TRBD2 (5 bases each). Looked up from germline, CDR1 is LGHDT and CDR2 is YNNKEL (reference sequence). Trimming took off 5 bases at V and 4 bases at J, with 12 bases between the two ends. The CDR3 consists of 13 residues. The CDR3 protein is CASSYQEGYEQYF. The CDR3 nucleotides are TGTGCCAGCAGCTATCAAGAGGGGTACGAGCAGTACTTC.

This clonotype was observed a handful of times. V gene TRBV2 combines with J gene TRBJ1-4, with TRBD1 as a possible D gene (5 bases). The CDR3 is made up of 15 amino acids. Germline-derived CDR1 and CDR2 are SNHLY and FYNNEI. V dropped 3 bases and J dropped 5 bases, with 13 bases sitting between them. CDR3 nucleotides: TGTGCCAGCAGTGAGGGACGCGGGGAGAATGAAAAACTGTTTTTT. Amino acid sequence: CASSEGRGENEKLFF.

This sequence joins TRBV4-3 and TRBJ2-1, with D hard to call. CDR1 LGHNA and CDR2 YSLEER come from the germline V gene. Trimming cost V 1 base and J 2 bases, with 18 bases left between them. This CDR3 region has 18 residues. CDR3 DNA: TGCGCCAGCAGCCAAGTTGCGGTTGGCGGAAGACCCTACAATGAGCAGTTCTTC. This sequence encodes CASSQVAVGGRPYNEQFF.